These 18 T cell receptor beta chains originate from one sample sequenced in a study of blood T cell repertoires in COVID-19. Here immunoSEQ multiplex PCR was the method, and the copy in TCRdb shows in-frame clones only, minus some. The sample includes over 120,000 clones, about 86% of them seen just once. Sequencing was performed on PBMCs or T cells enriched from blood (not recorded which). The receptors come from a middle-aged man who had recovered from COVID-19.

The gene calls are TRBV5-1 and TRBJ1-2, with D possibly being TRBD1 (5 bases). Per the germline V gene, CDR1 is SGHRS and CDR2 is YFSETQ. CDR3 length: 13 amino acids. V was trimmed by 4 bases and J by 7 bases, leaving 14 bases between them. In DNA form, the CDR3 reads TGCGCCAGCAGCGGAACAGGCTATGGTGGCTACACCTTC. It is translated as CASSGTGYGGYTF.

The chain carries TRBV27 and TRBJ2-3, with D possibly TRBD2 on 6 matching bases. V lost 1 base, J lost 7 bases, and 12 bases lay in between. This CDR3 is 14 amino acids long. Germline V gives CDR1 MNHEY, CDR2 SMNVEV (reference sequence). Written as DNA, the CDR3 is TGTGCCAGCAGTTTATATGGAGGGGAAAATACGCAGTATTTT. Translation gives CASSLYGGENTQYF.

This chain joins TRBV25-1 and TRBJ2-7; TRBD1 agrees at 9 bases. The CDR3 is 14 amino acids. CDR1 and CDR2 from the germline V gene are MGHDK and SYGVNS. The V gene end was trimmed by 6 bases and the J gene end by 2 bases; junction bases not matched to a gene: 5. CDR3: CASSGQGPPYEQYF. CDR3 in DNA: TGTGCCAGCAGCGGACAGGGGCCACCCTACGAGCAGTACTTC.

The chain carries TRBV18 and TRBJ1-2; 7 positions agree with TRBD1. Losses at the gene ends were 3 bases for V and 0 bases for J; bases not matched to a gene: 1. CDR3 length: 14 amino acids. From germline, CDR1 is KGHSH and CDR2 LQKENI. The CDR3, as DNA: TGTGCCAGCTCACCCGGGACAGCTAACTATGGCTACACCTTC. This translates into CASSPGTANYGYTF.

The V call is TRBV5-4, the J call TRBJ2-3; the D gene is possibly TRBD2 (6 bases). The CDR3 length is 19 residues. Germline CDR1 and CDR2: SGHNT and YYREEE (reference sequence). The V end was cut by 0 bases, the J end by 3 bases, with 23 bases between. The CDR3 spells CASSLDSPGGGRPTDTQYF. In nucleotides, the CDR3 is TGTGCCAGCAGCTTGGATTCCCCCGGCGGAGGGAGGCCTACAGATACGCAGTATTTT.

The CDR3 here is CASRGLAAYEQYF. CDR3 in DNA: TGTGCCAGCCGAGGACTAGCGGCTTACGAGCAGTACTTC. The chain recombines TRBV2 with TRBJ2-7, with 10 bases identical to TRBD2. Trimming removed 8 bases from V and 4 bases from J; junction bases left unmatched: 5. The CDR3 totals 13 residues. CDR1 is SNHLY, CDR2 FYNNEI, per germline.

The chain links TRBV6-1 to TRBJ2-1; 14 bases fit TRBD2. Losses at the gene ends were 4 bases for V and 7 bases for J; bases not matched to a gene: 9. Germline-derived CDR1 and CDR2 are MNHNS and SASEGT. The CDR3 extends over 17 amino acids. The CDR3 nucleotides read TGTGCCAGCAGTGCTCCTAGACTAGCGGGGGGGCTGAATGAGCAGTTCTTC. Residues: CASSAPRLAGGLNEQFF.

The V gene is TRBV7-6, the J gene TRBJ1-4, with TRBD1 identical over 8 bases. The CDR3 totals 18 residues. From germline, CDR1 is SGHVS and CDR2 FNYEAQ. Trimming cost V 2 bases and J 3 bases; bases outside gene matches: 11. CDR3 nucleotides: TGTGCCAGCAGCTTAAAAGGCCAGGGGGCGTCAGCTAATGAAAAACTGTTTTTT. It codes for CASSLKGQGASANEKLFF.

V is TRBV19 and J is TRBJ1-5, with D possibly TRBD1 on 5 matching bases. There are 16 residues in the CDR3. V was clipped by 1 base and J by 2 bases, with 12 bases between them. Germline V gene sequence: CDR1 LNHDA, CDR2 SQIVND (reference sequence). The CDR3 DNA follows: TGTGCCAGTAGTATAGTCGGGGGATGGGGCAATCAGCCCCAGCATTTT. Translated: CASSIVGGWGNQPQHF.

In this sample, this clone turned up once. V usage is TRBV10-1 and J usage is TRBJ2-3; 7 bases align to TRBD1. This CDR3 spans 13 amino acids. Germline trimming cut 8 bases from V and 4 bases from J; bases unmatched to any gene: 6. Looked up from germline, CDR1 is WNHNN and CDR2 is SYGVQD (reference sequence). The CDR3 bases are TGCGCCAGCCAGGGACAGAGGTCAGATACGCAGTATTTT. This translates into CASQGQRSDTQYF.

As to this clone: One end of the junction is discordant with germline, which a read error may explain. The V call is TRBV7-7, the J call TRBJ1-1; D is undetermined. This CDR3 is 19 amino acids long. Per germline, CDR1 SSHAT and CDR2 FNYEAQ (reference sequence). CDR3 nucleotide sequence: TGTGCTAGCAGCTTAGGGTGTCGGTCAGGTGCCCCAGGTGTAGCTGAAGCTTTCTTT. Its translation is CASSLGCRSGAPGVAEAFF.

The rearrangement links TRBV4-1 to TRBJ1-1, with 8 bases that match TRBD1. Germline values: CDR1 MGHRA, CDR2 YSYEKL. CDR3 length: 12 residues. V was pared by 10 bases and J by 5 bases, with 6 bases of the junction left unmatched. The chain's CDR3 is CATRGLMTEAFF. CDR3 DNA sequence: TGCGCCACCAGGGGGCTTATGACTGAAGCTTTCTTT.

V usage is TRBV5-4 and J usage is TRBJ2-3; TRBD2 aligns across 14 bases. The germline gives CDR1 SGHNT, CDR2 YYREEE (reference sequence). This CDR3 comprises 16 residues. The V and J ends lost 5 bases and 4 bases, in that order; junction bases with no gene match: 6. CDR3 loop: CASSGTSGGNSDTQYF. The CDR3 coding sequence is TGTGCCAGCAGTGGGACTAGCGGGGGAAACTCAGATACGCAGTATTTT.

This clone was seen just once. The V gene is TRBV12-3 or TRBV12-4, the J gene TRBJ1-4; 8 positions match TRBD1. This CDR3 is 13 amino acids long. The V gene end was trimmed by 6 bases and the J gene end by 8 bases; junction bases not matched to a gene: 5. The CDR3: CASSQGAGEKLFF. DNA for the CDR3: TGTGCCAGCAGCCAGGGGGCGGGGGAAAAACTGTTTTTT.

The chain combines TRBV4-1 with TRBJ1-4, with D tentatively TRBD1 (5 bases). Germline V gene sequence: CDR1 MGHRA, CDR2 YSYEKL. This CDR3 has 15 residues. V shed 0 bases and J shed 8 bases, with 13 bases lying between them. CDR3: CASSQDFRVGEKLFF. The DNA of the CDR3 is TGCGCCAGCAGCCAAGACTTCAGGGTTGGGGAAAAACTGTTTTTT.

The chain carries TRBV9 and TRBJ2-1, with TRBD2 matching 11 bases. Germline CDR1 is SGDLS and CDR2 is YYNGEE. This CDR3 has 15 residues. Unmatched junction bases numbered 4, after V lost 1 base and J lost 7 bases. The CDR3 DNA reads as TGTGCCAGCAGCGTACGGGGACTAGCGGATAATGAGCAGTTCTTC. Residues: CASSVRGLADNEQFF. Full variable domain (rest looked up from reference TRBV9 and TRBJ2-1): DSGVTQTPKHLITATGQRVTLRCSPRSGDLSVYWYQQSLDQGLQFLIQYYNGEERAKGNILERFSAQQFPDLHSELNLSSLELGDSALYFCASSVRGLADNEQFFGPGTRLTVL.

The rearrangement links TRBV5-4 to TRBJ1-6; D may be TRBD1 (5 bases). CDR3 length: 15 residues. The germline V and J ends were trimmed by 5 bases and 10 bases, with 19 bases remaining between them. CDR1 is SGHNT and CDR2 is YYREEE in the germline V gene (reference sequence). In nucleotides, the CDR3 is TGTGCCAGCAGTTGGGACCGAGGGGAGGGATCACCCCTCCACTTT. Encoded protein: CASSWDRGEGSPLHF. Full variable domain (rest looked up from reference TRBV5-4 and TRBJ1-6): ETGVTQSPTHLIKTRGQQVTLRCSSQSGHNTVSWYQQALGQGPQFIFQYYREEENGRGNFPPRFSGLQFPNYSSELNVNALELDDSALYLCASSWDRGEGSPLHFGNGTRLTVT.

The J gene is TRBJ2-7, the V gene TRBV6-6, with D possibly matching TRBD2 (6 bases). Germline V gene lookup returns CDR1 MNHNY and CDR2 SVGAGI (reference sequence). The CDR3 runs to 16 residues. The V end lost 2 bases, the J end lost 0 bases, and 14 bases lay between the germline ends. In DNA form, the CDR3 reads TGTGCCAGCAGTTACCCTGGGAGGACCAGCTCCTACGAGCAGTACTTC. Translation gives CASSYPGRTSSYEQYF.